These 8 T cell receptor beta chains were sequenced from one sample in a study of blood T cell repertoires in COVID-19. Data came from immunoSEQ multiplex PCR; TCRdb stores just in-frame clones and leaves some out. The table shows hundreds of thousands of clones, with about 87% occurring only once. Sequenced sample: peripheral blood. The origin of the receptors is a man aged 65 to 79 with acute or convalescent COVID-19.

The chain has TRBV6-5 and TRBJ2-7, with D possibly TRBD2 on 5 matching bases. The germline gives CDR1 MNHEY, CDR2 SVGAGI. Trimming cost V 2 bases and J 5 bases, with 13 bases left between them. This CDR3 has 14 residues. CDR3: CASSYTWTDNEQYF. CDR3 nucleotides: TGTGCCAGCAGTTACACTTGGACTGATAACGAGCAGTACTTC.

Details on this clone: This sample also contains other DNA sequences that code for the same CDR3. CDR3 coding DNA: TGTGCCAGCAGCTTATCAGGGACCGGGGAGCTGTTTTTT. This gives the protein CASSLSGTGELFF. The chain combines TRBV7-2 with TRBJ2-2; TRBD1 might be the D (5 bases). This CDR3 region has 13 residues. From germline, CDR1 is SGHTA and CDR2 FQGNSA. Trimming removed 2 bases at V and 5 bases at J, with 6 bases between.

The chain joins TRBV5-1 to TRBJ1-5; D uncertain. The V end lost 9 bases, the J end lost 0 bases, and 19 bases lay between the germline ends. The CDR3 spans 16 residues. Germline V CDR1 and CDR2: SGHRS, YFSETQ. The CDR3, as DNA: TGCGCCATTATCCCGAGGACTTTCTATAGCAATCAGCCCCAGCATTTT. It translates to CAIIPRTFYSNQPQHF.

This clone was observed a single time. CDR3 protein: CSVEWQGALGTQYF. CDR3 nucleotide sequence: TGCAGCGTTGAATGGCAGGGTGCTTTGGGGACCCAGTACTTC. This rearrangement joins TRBV29-1 to TRBJ2-5, with D possibly matching TRBD1 (5 bases). The CDR3 is 14 amino acids. The germline gives CDR1 SQVTM, CDR2 ANQGSEA. Trimming stripped 2 bases from V and 7 bases from J, with 17 bases between.

This chain connects TRBV2 to TRBJ1-5, with a tentative D call TRBD1 (6 bases). V lost 7 bases and J 0 bases, leaving 10 bases between the germline ends. Germline CDR1 SNHLY, CDR2 FYNNEI. This CDR3 contains 14 residues. CDR3 region: CASTQDSSNQPQHF. CDR3 in DNA: TGTGCCAGCACCCAGGACAGTAGCAATCAGCCCCAGCATTTT.

The chain is built from TRBV7-6 and TRBJ2-1, with 13 positions matching TRBD2. V lost 6 bases, J lost 7 bases, and 9 bases stayed unmatched. The CDR3 spans 16 residues. Germline V gene data show CDR1 as SGHVS and CDR2 as FNYEAQ. CDR3 sequence: CASSPGLAGARNEQFF. CDR3 sequence (DNA): TGTGCCAGCAGTCCCGGACTAGCGGGGGCCCGAAATGAGCAGTTCTTC.

J is TRBJ2-3 and V is TRBV5-4; D possibly corresponds to TRBD1 (6 bases). Trimming pared 4 bases from V and 3 bases from J, leaving 9 bases between. From germline, CDR1 is SGHNT and CDR2 YYREEE (reference sequence). This CDR3 is built from 13 residues. Here the CDR3 reads CASSIQGTDTQYF. CDR3 bases: TGTGCCAGCAGCATCCAGGGGACAGATACGCAGTATTTT.

The chain carries TRBV15 and TRBJ1-2, with TRBD1 matching 7 bases. CDR3 length: 13 amino acids. Trimming at V came to 3 bases and at J to 8 bases, leaving 6 bases not matched to a gene. Germline values: CDR1 LNHNV, CDR2 YYDKDF (reference sequence). CDR3 sequence (DNA): TGTGCCACCAGCAGTTGGGGGACAGCCGGCTACACCTTC. Protein sequence: CATSSWGTAGYTF.